Listed here are 13 T cell receptor beta chains from one sample, sequenced in a study of T cell responses to AZD1222 COVID-19 vaccine. Assay used: immunoSEQ multiplex PCR; TCRdb lists only in-frame clones, some missing. The table includes some 150,000 clones, approximately 90% detected once. The sample was peripheral blood, taken after recovery from COVID-19. The receptor set was obtained from an adult who had recovered from COVID-19.

This sequence joins TRBV4-1 and TRBJ1-4; TRBD1 matches at 7 bases. This CDR3 region has 16 residues. Germline V CDR1 and CDR2: MGHRA, YSYEKL. V gave up 6 bases and J gave up 4 bases; unmatched junction bases: 11. Here the CDR3 reads CASSRTDRAFNEKLFF. For the CDR3, the DNA is TGCGCCAGCAGTCGGACCGACAGGGCCTTTAATGAAAAACTGTTTTTT.

The V and J genes are TRBV5-5 and TRBJ2-1; 9 nucleotides align to TRBD1. Trimming cost V 0 bases and J 6 bases; bases outside gene matches: 7. Germline loops: CDR1 SGHKS, CDR2 YYEKEE (reference sequence). CDR3 length: 16 residues. As DNA, the CDR3 is TGTGCCAGCAGCTTGGTGGGACAGGGCCCCCTCAATGAGCAGTTCTTC. Translation gives CASSLVGQGPLNEQFF.

The chain couples TRBV2 to TRBJ1-2; D is unclear. CDR1 and CDR2 (germline): SNHLY, FYNNEI. Trimming removed 8 bases from V and 2 bases from J, with 15 bases in between. The CDR3 extends over 14 amino acids. This chain's CDR3 is CASEEYGVNYGYTF. In nucleotides, the CDR3 is TGTGCCAGCGAAGAGTACGGGGTGAACTATGGCTACACCTTC. Complete variable domain (other parts from reference TRBV2 and TRBJ1-2): EPEVTQTPSHQVTQMGQEVILRCVPISNHLYFYWYRQILGQKVEFLVSFYNNEISEKSEIFDDQFSVERPDGSNFTLKIRSTKLEDSAMYFCASEEYGVNYGYTFGSGTRLTVV.

V is TRBV5-4 and J is TRBJ2-2, with TRBD1 matching 12 bases. The CDR3 length is 15 residues. In germline, CDR1 is SGHNT, CDR2 YYREEE (reference sequence). Unmatched junction bases numbered 4, after V lost 4 bases and J lost 6 bases. CDR3 amino acids: CASSGGQGAAGELFF. In DNA, the CDR3 is TGTGCCAGCAGCGGGGGACAGGGGGCCGCCGGGGAGCTGTTTTTT.

The rearrangement joins TRBV4-2 to TRBJ1-1; 12 bases are shared with TRBD1. The CDR3 is 22 residues long. The V segment lost 9 bases and the J segment 5 bases; nucleotides outside the gene matches: 31. Germline V gene data show CDR1 as LGHNA and CDR2 as YNFKEQ. CDR3: CARTRDRACPCGDRGLRTEAFF. In nucleotides, the CDR3 is TGTGCCAGAACCCGAGACAGGGCCTGCCCCTGTGGGGACAGGGGGCTTAGAACTGAAGCTTTCTTT.

The chain combines TRBV28 with TRBJ2-5, with TRBD1 matching over 10 bases. The CDR3 extends over 18 amino acids. V shed 7 bases, J shed 2 bases, and the junction held 16 bases outside the gene matches. Germline CDR1 is MDHEN and CDR2 is SYDVKM. The CDR3 region has the DNA TGTGCCAGCACTCTAGGGGGGGGGACAGGGGCCGAGCAAGAGACCCAGTACTTC. Translating gives CASTLGGGTGAEQETQYF.

This clone is a singleton in its sample. As DNA, the CDR3 is TGTGCCAGCAGCCAACGCGGGTTAGTCTACGAGCAGTACTTC. It specifies CASSQRGLVYEQYF. The rearrangement joins TRBV3-1 (or the pseudogene TRBV3-2) to TRBJ2-7, with a tentative D call TRBD2 (5 bases). The CDR3 is made up of 14 amino acids. Germline CDR1 reads LGHDT; CDR2 reads YNNKEL (reference sequence). Trimming pared 2 bases from V and 3 bases from J, leaving 11 bases between.

This clone was seen just once. The J gene is TRBJ1-2, the V gene TRBV5-4; a possible D gene is TRBD1 (6 bases). Germline CDR1 SGHNT, CDR2 YYREEE (reference sequence). The CDR3 runs to 14 residues. Trimming left V 0 bases short and J 3 bases short, with 9 bases between. Written as DNA, the CDR3 is TGTGCCAGCAGCTTGGGGGGGCTTGACTATGGCTACACCTTC. Translating gives CASSLGGLDYGYTF.

The rearrangement links TRBV28 to TRBJ1-6; 10 bases are a match to TRBD1. The CDR3 sequence is 16 residues long. Germline CDR1 is MDHEN and CDR2 is SYDVKM. J gave up 12 bases and V 7 bases, and 15 bases lay outside the gene matches. The CDR3 loop reads CASTFPWGQGKGPLHF. For the CDR3, the DNA is TGTGCCAGCACGTTCCCCTGGGGACAGGGGAAGGGACCCCTCCACTTT.

The CDR3 DNA sequence: TGTGCCAGCAGTTTACCAGGGGTGTACGAGCAGTACTTC. Its protein is CASSLPGVYEQYF. The J gene is TRBJ2-7, the V gene TRBV12-3 or TRBV12-4; D might be TRBD1 (6 bases). The length of the CDR3 is 13 residues. The germline V and J ends were trimmed by 2 bases and 4 bases, with 9 bases remaining between them.

The V gene is TRBV2, the J gene TRBJ2-7; 11 bases agree with TRBD2. The CDR3 extends over 14 amino acids. V shed 7 bases, J shed 6 bases, and the junction held 8 bases outside the gene matches. Germline lookup yields CDR1 SNHLY and CDR2 FYNNEI. The CDR3 DNA reads TGTGCCAGCACCGGTACTAGCGGGAGTGGCGAGCAGTACTTC. The encoded protein is CASTGTSGSGEQYF.

This chain joins TRBV28 and TRBJ2-5; perhaps TRBD1 as D (5 bases). There are 12 residues in the CDR3. V was pared by 8 bases and J by 3 bases, with 10 bases between. CDR1 and CDR2 from the germline V gene are MDHEN and SYDVKM. As DNA, the CDR3 is TGTGCCAGCCAGGGTTCGGAAGAGACCCAGTACTTC. Amino acids: CASQGSEETQYF.

The gene calls are TRBV18 and TRBJ2-7, with D unresolved. The V and J ends lost 6 bases and 1 base respectively, with 10 bases between them. Germline V lookup: CDR1 KGHSH, CDR2 LQKENI. The CDR3 totals 13 residues. The CDR3 region is CASSPKSSYEQYF. CDR3 nucleotides: TGTGCCAGCTCTCCTAAATCTTCCTACGAGCAGTACTTC.